Listed here is a single T cell receptor (beta chain). Its antigen is not known. One entry per CDR3 protein results from TCRdb running MiXCR on the reads. The repertoire consists of approximately 730,000 distinct CDR3 sequences, with 25% to 35% occurring once and the leading ten covering under 15%. CDR3 length equals 15 residues. CDR1 is LNHNV, CDR2 YYDKDF, per germline (reference sequence). V was shortened by 4 bases and J by 2 bases, with 13 bases between the two germline ends. This entry belongs to a study of T cell repertoires in cytomegalovirus infection. The chain joins TRBV15 to TRBJ2-3, with D possibly being TRBD1 (5 bases). This clonotype originated in a human donor in good health (CMV status not recorded). Some clones in this sample may be carry-over from other donors' samples. The sample was cultured CD8+ T cells from PBMCs, taken from culture after CMV antigen stimulation. The CDR3 reads CATSNRAGHTDTQYF. CDR3 nucleotide sequence: TGTGCCACCAGCAACCGGGCAGGGCACACAGATACGCAGTATTTT.